The present T cell receptor (beta chain) was sequenced within a study of T cells in Graves' hyperthyroidism and ophthalmopathy. Whole-study context: Peripheral blood was drawn at first diagnosis, prior to all treatment. Study-wide findings and caveats: Clonotypes that were expanded in thyroid above 0.001 mostly appeared in blood too.

In this sample, this clonotype turned up a few times. Antigen: not known. The junction shows a germline mismatch at one end, possibly a read error. Germline CDR1 and CDR2: DFQATT and SNEGSKA (reference sequence). CDR3 size: 13 residues. TCR beta CDR3 regions were amplified from RNA transcripts. TCR CDR3 underwent first-round RT-PCR with the HTBI primer set. Each CDR3 protein is one row after TCRdb ran MiXCR on the multiplex PCR reads. The data contain about half a million distinct CDR3 sequences, around 20% of them singletons. The V gene is TRBV20-1, the J gene TRBJ2-3; D call uncertain. The clonotype was recovered from a man aged 18 to 35 with Graves' hyperthyroidism. Sequencing input: blood. CDR3 in DNA: TGCAGTGCTAGAGGTCAGACCACAGATGCGCAGTATTTT. This sequence encodes CSARGQTTDAQYF.